This T cell receptor beta chain was sequenced for a study of CD8+ T cells in alopecia areata listed by TCRdb under 2018. A note on the overall study: The treated patients took part in an open-label pilot trial in which moderate-to-severe alopecia areata was treated with oral tofacitinib at 5 to 10 mg twice daily. Tofacitinib was administered for 6 to 18 months, and 6 months of follow-up off drug were then conducted to assess delayed response and recurrence. In treated patients, disease severity was measured using the SALT score, which gives the percentage of scalp surface area affected. High-throughput TCRbeta sequencing was used to examine T cell clonal expansion in alopecia areata in both the C3H/HeJ mouse model and human patients. Human TCRbeta sequencing covered scalp tissue and sorted CD4+ and CD8+ peripheral blood T cells from patchy and totalis/universalis alopecia areata patients and healthy controls. Tofacitinib-treated patients had biopsies at baseline and at 4 and 24 weeks of treatment, with a later scalp biopsy in several patients. Clonality in the scalp was compared among normal scalp (n=4), patchy alopecia areata scalp (n=8), and alopecia totalis/universalis scalp (n=8). The RNA source kit depended on sample type: the PAXgene miRNA kit for fixed scalp, the miRNeasy kit for PBMCs, and the RNeasy kit for mouse skin. Amplification of TCRbeta CDR3 regions was done by immunoSEQ multiplex PCR using 35 Vbeta forward primers and 13 Jbeta reverse primers. Findings and caveats that apply to the study as a whole: Lesional scalp, especially in alopecia totalis/universalis, showed higher clonality and more expanded CD8+ clones than normal scalp, suggesting antigenic drive. Unlike mouse skin, where gammadelta T cells dominate, normal human skin contains resident alphabeta T cells that get sequenced too, which complicates analysis of the scalp TCR repertoire. Tofacitinib significantly decreased scalp clonality and the number of expanded CD8+ clones among the top 100 scalp clones. Compared with mice, TCR sequences shared between patients were less clear, possibly partly because of HLA diversity across the patient population. Many expanded lesional clones persisted in scalp and blood during tofacitinib treatment, which may partly explain relapse after stopping treatment. Because the treated cohort was small and had just a single nonresponder, larger studies are needed to establish links between baseline CD8+ expansion and response.

A few counts support this clone. Its antigen remains undetermined. No qualities accompany the bases; no much larger clone lies one base away. Library method: the immunoSEQ multiplex PCR assay. To provide template for TCR sequencing, every sample had RNA extracted and reverse transcribed into cDNA. SuperScript III was used to make first-strand cDNA, primed with a 2:1 mix of oligo-dT and random hexamers. Amplification bias was assessed with a synthetic immune receptor repertoire, and residual bias was removed computationally. Under the source paper's analysis protocol: Raw reads were preprocessed to remove errors, and CDR3 was defined according to IMGT conventions as the region from the conserved cysteine to phenylalanine. Clonality was computed by normalizing Shannon entropy by log2 of the number of productive unique TCRs and subtracting the result from 1. Whether scalp clones were CD4 or CD8 was inferred by matching scalp TCRbeta sequences against CD4 and CD8 repertoires sorted from blood. TCRdb limited this immuneACCESS table to in-frame rearrangements with V and J called. A share of clones is missing; checked studies link under half to unresolved V genes, and the rest is unexplained. V, J and clone size are those of that table, while D and trimming were read from the DNA. In this sample the table shows about 180,000 clones, approximately 53% of which occur a single time. The ten largest clones capture 10% to 13% of the sample.

Deletion took 3 bases off V and 0 bases off J, with a span of 12 bases between the germline ends. In the germline V gene, CDR1 corresponds to SGHAT and CDR2 to FQNNGV. Its CDR3 holds 16 amino acids, cysteine through phenylalanine. Left in the record is the CDR3 DNA by itself, 48 bases read in frame from the first base. The meaning of the sample's time point label: less than 30 weeks on oral tofacitinib. The treatment or condition label corresponds to: oral pan-JAK inhibitor, 5-10 mg twice daily. From alopecia areata patients, peripheral blood was collected along with lesional scalp punch biopsies. After PBMCs were isolated by density centrifugation and stained for CD3, CD4 and CD8, a FACSAria was used to sort CD4+ and CD8+ T cells.

The sequencing here drew on CD8+ T cells sorted from blood, taken at week 24, from a patient treated with tofacitinib. This TCR was recovered from a human donor with alopecia areata. This receptor chain uses TRBV11-2 and TRBJ2-1, with a tentative D gene TRBD2 over 5 matching bases. The CDR3 loop reads CASSFWRRSSYNEQFF. The DNA reads TGTGCCAGCAGCTTTTGGAGGAGAAGCTCCTACAATGAGCAGTTCTTC.